This is a list of T cell receptor beta chains from one sample in a study of T cell repertoires in aging, cancer and after chemotherapy. Via MiXCR, TCRdb re-called the multiplex PCR reads, giving one row per CDR3 protein. Here the sample spans thousands of distinct CDR3 sequences, roughly 30% being singletons. Sequences were obtained from blood. These receptor sequences come from a human donor in good health. Both conserved end residues are part of each CDR3. The order of the fields is J gene, clone size, D gene, V gene, CDR3 protein, CDR3 DNA. A D gene is named only where the DNA matches it firmly. Size is stated for part of the rows, as once, few or many counts, or as a class when the clone is expanded.

TRBJ2-7,few,TRBD2,TRBV12-3/TRBV12-4,CASSSPGTSSYEQYF,TGTGCCAGCAGTTCGCCCGGGACTAGCTCCTACGAGCAGTACTTC
TRBJ2-1,.,TRBD1,TRBV19,CASSNTRTGTGYSEQFF,TGTGCCAGTAGCAATACCAGGACCGGGACAGGTTACTCTGAGCAGTTCTTC
TRBJ2-5,.,TRBD2,TRBV12-3/TRBV12-4,CASSLSRPAGDQETQYF,TGTGCCAGCAGTCTATCGCGGCCAGCGGGGGACCAAGAGACCCAGTACTTC
TRBJ2-4,.,.,TRBV12-3/TRBV12-4,CASSPRGAPSIQYF,TGTGCCAGCAGTCCACGGGGGGCCCCCAGCATTCAGTACTTC
TRBJ2-3,few,.,TRBV19,CASSIRTDTQYF,TGTGCCAGTAGTATCCGCACAGATACGCAGTATTTT
TRBJ2-5,once,TRBD2,TRBV5-1,CASSPSGDPGETQYF,TGCGCCAGCAGCCCTAGCGGGGATCCGGGAGAGACCCAGTACTTC
TRBJ1-2,few,.,TRBV5-5,CASSLFPRAGPNYGYTF,TGTGCCAGCAGCTTGTTCCCAAGGGCAGGGCCTAACTATGGCTACACCTTC
TRBJ1-2,.,.,TRBV18,CASSPREGVDYGYTF,TGTGCCAGCTCACCACGGGAAGGGGTGGACTATGGCTACACCTTC
TRBJ1-6,.,TRBD1,TRBV27,CASSSGGQVVPLHF,TGTGCCAGCAGTTCAGGCGGACAGGTGGTACCCCTCCACTTT
TRBJ1-5,.,.,TRBV19,CASSQYSNQPQHF,TGTGCCAGTAGCCAGTATAGCAATCAGCCCCAGCATTTT
TRBJ2-2,.,.,TRBV7-2,CASSPGETGELFF,TGTGCCAGCAGCCCCGGAGAGACCGGGGAGCTGTTTTTT
TRBJ2-1,once,TRBD2,TRBV20-1,CSAFRLAAYNEQFF,TGCAGTGCTTTTCGACTAGCGGCCTACAATGAGCAGTTCTTC
TRBJ1-6,few,.,TRBV6-6,CASVATRDSPLHF,TGTGCCAGCGTCGCCACCCGGGATTCACCCCTCCACTTT
TRBJ1-1,.,.,TRBV19,CASSMRVGDTEAFF,TGTGCCAGTAGTATGAGGGTGGGGGACACTGAAGCTTTCTTT
TRBJ1-6,medium-sized,.,TRBV11-1,CASSLRQPNSPLHF,TGTGCCAGCAGCCTGCGACAGCCTAATTCACCCCTCCACTTT
TRBJ2-7,few,TRBD1,TRBV6-5,CASSRPGQGSEQYF,TGTGCCAGCAGCCGTCCGGGACAGGGGAGCGAGCAGTACTTC
TRBJ1-1,.,TRBD1,TRBV19,CASRWDRDTEAFF,TGTGCCAGTAGGTGGGACAGGGACACTGAAGCTTTCTTT
TRBJ1-6,.,.,TRBV27,CASSSYDLRDYNSPLHF,TGTGCCAGCAGCTCATACGACCTCAGGGACTATAATTCACCCCTCCACTTT
TRBJ2-2,.,TRBD1,TRBV7-9,CASRTGSPRYTGELFF,TGTGCCAGCAGGACAGGGTCCCCTAGGTACACCGGGGAGCTGTTTTTT
TRBJ2-1,.,.,TRBV7-9,CASSLGSGSSYNEQFF,TGTGCCAGCAGCTTAGGTAGCGGAAGCTCCTACAATGAGCAGTTCTTC
TRBJ1-5,.,.,TRBV24-1,CATVGFLVNQPQHF,TGTGCCACCGTAGGTTTCCTCGTTAATCAGCCCCAGCATTTT
TRBJ1-1,.,.,TRBV6-5,CASSSSTEAFF,TGTGCCAGCAGTTCGAGCACTGAAGCTTTCTTT
TRBJ2-7,.,.,TRBV19,CASTFWCGTKAYEQYF,TGTGCCAGTACCTTTTGGTGTGGGACAAAGGCTTACGAGCAGTACTTC
TRBJ1-1,few,.,TRBV5-4,CASSLAGGNTEAFF,TGTGCCAGCAGCTTGGCAGGCGGGAACACTGAAGCTTTCTTT
TRBJ2-7,few,TRBD1,TRBV27,CASSLVFDRGLYEQYF,TGTGCCAGCAGTTTAGTCTTCGACAGGGGGTTGTACGAGCAGTACTTC
TRBJ1-2,.,.,TRBV12-3/TRBV12-4,CASSKPWDGSELGF,TGTGCCAGCAGTAAGCCTTGGGACGGCTCGGAGTTGGGCTTC
TRBJ1-2,.,TRBD1,TRBV6-1,CASRATKPGQGANGYTF,TGTGCCAGCAGAGCAACAAAACCGGGACAGGGGGCGAATGGCTACACCTTC
TRBJ1-5,once,TRBD1,TRBV19,CASSTDRAHKPQHF,TGTGCCAGTAGTACCGACAGGGCCCATAAGCCCCAGCATTTT
TRBJ1-1,few,.,TRBV6-2/TRBV6-3,CASSNRVEGTEAFF,TGTGCCAGCAGCAACAGGGTAGAGGGGACTGAAGCTTTCTTT
TRBJ2-3,few,.,TRBV5-6,CASSSADYSTDTQYF,TGTGCCAGCAGCTCCGCCGACTATAGCACAGATACGCAGTATTTT
TRBJ2-7,few,.,TRBV27,CASSFGTASYEQYF,TGTGCCAGCAGTTTTGGGACTGCCTCCTACGAGCAGTACTTC
TRBJ1-4,.,TRBD1,TRBV10-3,CATQGQGADSEKLFF,TGTGCCACCCAAGGACAGGGGGCTGATAGTGAAAAACTGTTTTTT
TRBJ1-1,.,.,TRBV5-6,CASSWRQQNTEAFF,TGTGCCAGCAGCTGGCGACAGCAGAACACTGAAGCTTTCTTT